The T cell receptor (beta chain) described here comes from a study of T cells in Graves' hyperthyroidism and ophthalmopathy. The germline V gene has CDR1 SGHTA and CDR2 FQGNSA. The CDR3 has 16 residues. Hyperthyroidism was newly diagnosed in patients aged 18 to 65 (duration under 2 months). This clonotype was counted only a few times. Germline and junction disagree at one end, which may indicate a read error. RNA transcripts served as the template for amplifying TCR beta CDR3 regions. The TCR CDR3 first-round RT-PCR relied on the HTBI primer set. TCRdb reprocessed the multiplex PCR reads with MiXCR, giving one entry per CDR3 protein. Among under 400,000 distinct CDR3 sequences listed, about 12% were seen once.

This TCR derives from a woman between 18 and 29 years old with Graves' hyperthyroidism. What was sequenced was blood. The chain is built from TRBV7-2 and TRBJ2-2, with TRBD2 matching over 11 bases. The CDR3 coding sequence is TGTGCCAGCAGCGTACCGGGACTAGCGGTCACCGGGGGGCTGTTTTTT. Protein: CASSVPGLAVTGGLFF.